This T cell receptor (beta chain) originates from a study of T cell changes during pregnancy in multiple sclerosis. Method: immunoSEQ multiplex PCR; TCRdb's copy keeps in-frame clones and lacks some. The data contain roughly 30,000 clones, 89% of them singletons. Trimming pared 3 bases from V and 4 bases from J, leaving 7 bases between. The CDR3 has 13 amino acids. Germline-derived CDR1 and CDR2 are SEHNR and FQNEAQ (reference sequence). The source material was CD4+ T cells from peripheral blood mononuclear cells, sampled in the first trimester of pregnancy. This receptor was taken from a female donor in good health, enrolled as a control in a pregnancy study. The V gene is TRBV7-9, the J gene TRBJ2-1, with D possibly matching TRBD1 (5 bases). The CDR3: CASSFDSYNEQFF. The CDR3 bases are TGTGCCAGCAGCTTCGACAGTTACAATGAGCAGTTCTTC.